This passage covers 18 T cell receptor beta chains from one sample sequenced in a study of T cells in Graves' hyperthyroidism and ophthalmopathy. Amplification of TCR beta CDR3 regions was performed using RNA transcripts as template. HTBI primers were the set used in a first-round RT-PCR of the TCR CDR3. Each CDR3 protein gets one entry after TCRdb re-called the multiplex PCR reads with MiXCR. The table lists 300,000 to 450,000 distinct CDR3 sequences, roughly 15% of them singletons, with roughly 35% in the top ten. The sequenced material came from blood. These receptors came from a young woman with Graves' hyperthyroidism that later progressed to Graves' ophthalmopathy.

The chain carries TRBV5-6 and TRBJ2-2, with TRBD2 matching 12 bases. The CDR3 consists of 14 residues. Germline loops: CDR1 SGHDT, CDR2 YYEEEE. Trimming cost V 4 bases and J 8 bases; bases outside gene matches: 3. CDR3 DNA sequence: TGTGCCAGCAGCCGGACTAGCGGGGAAGGGGAGCTGTTTTTT. It is translated as CASSRTSGEGELFF.

This clonotype came up many times. The CDR3 protein is CASSPGQGSNEQFF. DNA for the CDR3: TGTGCCAGCAGCCCAGGACAGGGGAGTAATGAGCAGTTCTTC. The rearrangement joins TRBV11-3 to TRBJ2-1; 9 nucleotides match TRBD1. CDR1 is SGHNT and CDR2 is YENEEA in the germline V gene. This CDR3 is 14 amino acids long. The V segment lost 5 bases and the J segment 7 bases; nucleotides outside the gene matches: 6.

This chain connects TRBV7-6 to TRBJ2-1; D is uncertain. Trimming left V 0 bases short and J 6 bases short, with 6 bases between. The CDR3 sequence is 13 residues long. Germline CDR1 SGHVS, CDR2 FNYEAQ. CDR3 residues: CASSLAPSNEQFF. In DNA, the CDR3 is TGTGCCAGCAGCTTAGCCCCATCCAATGAGCAGTTCTTC.

This clonotype was counted ten times or more. The chain uses TRBV11-1 and TRBJ2-2; 9 bases align to TRBD2. The CDR3 is 16 residues long. Losses at the gene ends were 1 base for V and 6 bases for J; bases not matched to a gene: 6. In germline, CDR1 is SGHAT, CDR2 FQDESV (reference sequence). The CDR3 DNA reads TGTGCCAGCAGCTTAGTTCGAGGGACTAGCTCCGGGGAGCTGTTTTTT. This encodes CASSLVRGTSSGELFF.

Ten or more counts support this clonotype. The chain uses TRBV29-1 and TRBJ2-3; D is possibly TRBD2 (6 bases). Trimming pared 4 bases from V and 1 base from J, leaving 12 bases between. The CDR3 extends over 14 amino acids. CDR1 and CDR2 (germline): SQVTM, ANQGSEA. CDR3: CSVAGGVRTDTQYF. Written as DNA, the CDR3 is TGCAGCGTTGCCGGGGGTGTTCGCACAGATACGCAGTATTTT.

This clonotype was observed a handful of times. The V call is TRBV20-1, the J call TRBJ1-5; 7 bases line up with TRBD1. The CDR3 has 14 residues. Germline trimming cut 3 bases from V and 7 bases from J; bases unmatched to any gene: 9. Germline V gene data show CDR1 as DFQATT and CDR2 as SNEGSKA (reference sequence). The CDR3: CSASPDRAEQPQHF. CDR3 sequence (DNA): TGCAGTGCTAGTCCAGACAGGGCTGAGCAGCCCCAGCATTTT.

At least ten counts were recorded for this clonotype. The V call is TRBV5-4, the J call TRBJ1-2; D gene uncertain. Germline V lookup: CDR1 SGHNT, CDR2 YYREEE (reference sequence). The V end lost 10 bases, the J end lost 6 bases, and 13 bases lay between the germline ends. This CDR3 is built from 11 residues. Written as DNA, the CDR3 is TGTGCCCTACCGGAGGAGCATGGCTACACCTTC. Its protein product is CALPEEHGYTF.

This clonotype occurred many times. This chain connects TRBV6-2 or TRBV6-3 to TRBJ1-1, with 7 bases matching TRBD1. CDR3 length: 14 amino acids. Germline values: CDR1 MNHEY, CDR2 SVGEGT. V trimming: 2 bases; J trimming: 4 bases; junction bases outside the gene matches: 4. As DNA, the CDR3 is TGTGCCAGCAGTTACCAGGGGGGGAGCACTGAAGCTTTCTTT. It yields the protein CASSYQGGSTEAFF.

Many counts were recorded for this clonotype. The chain couples TRBV28 to TRBJ1-5; 8 bases agree with TRBD1. CDR3 length: 17 residues. V was pared by 6 bases and J by 5 bases, with 15 bases of the junction left unmatched. Looked up from germline, CDR1 is MDHEN and CDR2 is SYDVKM. The DNA of the CDR3 is TGTGCCAGCAGCTTAGGGAAGACAGGGGAGATTTATCAGCCCCAGCATTTT. This encodes CASSLGKTGEIYQPQHF.

This clonotype was observed at least ten times. The chain couples TRBV10-1 to TRBJ2-1, with 7 bases that match TRBD2. Germline V gene lookup returns CDR1 WNHNN and CDR2 SYGVQD (reference sequence). V trimming: 3 bases; J trimming: 7 bases; junction bases outside the gene matches: 6. The CDR3 runs to 14 residues. The CDR3 DNA follows: TGCGCCAGCAGTGACCTGAGCGGGGCAAATGAGCAGTTCTTC. Translation: CASSDLSGANEQFF.

Points on this clonotype: A much larger clone differs from this one at a single base, so this may be a read error. The chain combines TRBV27 with TRBJ2-2; the D gene is possibly TRBD1 (5 bases). The length of the CDR3 is 17 residues. Trimming removed 6 bases at V and 0 bases at J, with 17 bases between. Germline V lookup: CDR1 MNHEY, CDR2 SMNVEV (reference sequence). The CDR3 bases are TGTGCCAGCAGAGCAAAAATCAGGGCCCCGAACACCGGGGAGCTGTTTTTT. This encodes CASRAKIRAPNTGELFF.

There are many counts of this clonotype. The chain joins TRBV4-1 to TRBJ1-1, with D maybe TRBD1 (5 bases). The CDR3 covers 16 residues. V was clipped by 0 bases and J by 2 bases, with 13 bases between them. Germline V CDR1 and CDR2: MGHRA, YSYEKL. The CDR3 nucleotides are TGCGCCAGCAGCCAAGATTCGTTTCAGGGAAACACTGAAGCTTTCTTT. Translated, it gives CASSQDSFQGNTEAFF.

This clonotype was counted many times. The rearrangement links TRBV2 to TRBJ2-3; D is uncertain. This CDR3 has 13 amino acids. Germline V gives CDR1 SNHLY, CDR2 FYNNEI. V lost 6 bases and J lost 2, with 9 bases in between. DNA for the CDR3: TGTGCCAGCAGCCAGTGGAACACAGATACGCAGTATTTT. As protein: CASSQWNTDTQYF.

This clonotype was seen ten or more times. The chain uses TRBV7-2 and TRBJ2-3; D perhaps matches TRBD2 (6 bases). This CDR3 has 15 amino acids. Germline values: CDR1 SGHTA, CDR2 FQGNSA. Trimming removed 2 bases at V and 5 bases at J, with 14 bases between. CDR3 residues: CASSLSRGGEDTQYF. CDR3 nucleotide sequence: TGTGCCAGCAGCTTAAGTCGGGGCGGGGAAGATACGCAGTATTTT.

This clonotype came up many times. DNA of the CDR3: TGTGCCAGCTCACCCTCGAAAGTCCCCCACAATGAGCAGTTCTTC. It encodes CASSPSKVPHNEQFF. The V gene is TRBV18, the J gene TRBJ2-1; D not resolved. This CDR3 is built from 15 residues. V was clipped by 3 bases and J by 5 bases, with 14 bases between them. CDR1 and CDR2 (germline): KGHSH, LQKENI.

This clonotype was counted a few times. The chain uses TRBV2 and TRBJ1-3; D might be TRBD1 (5 bases). V lost 8 bases to trimming and J lost 0 bases, with 14 bases between them. From germline, CDR1 is SNHLY and CDR2 FYNNEI. This CDR3 comprises 15 residues. CDR3 loop: CASARGLNSGNTIYF. The CDR3 DNA follows: TGTGCCAGCGCGAGGGGACTGAACTCTGGAAACACCATATATTTT.

This clonotype turned up a few times. CDR3 sequence: CASSLGQTINEKLFF. CDR3 in DNA: TGTGCCAGCAGCTTAGGGCAGACTATTAATGAAAAACTGTTTTTT. The chain has TRBV7-9 and TRBJ1-4; no definite D call. The CDR3 is made up of 15 amino acids. Trimming took 1 base from V and 4 from J, leaving 10 bases between them. The germline V gene has CDR1 SEHNR and CDR2 FQNEAQ (reference sequence). Filled out from reference TRBV7-9 and TRBJ1-4, the complete variable domain reads DTGVSQNPRHKITKRGQNVTFRCDPISEHNRLYWYRQTLGQGPEFLTYFQNEAQLEKSRLLSDRFSAERPKGSFSTLEIQRTEQGDSAMYLCASSLGQTINEKLFFGSGTQLSVL.

This rearrangement joins TRBV9 to TRBJ1-3; 7 bases are shared with TRBD1. There are 17 residues in the CDR3. CDR1 and CDR2 from the germline V gene are SGDLS and YYNGEE. The V and J ends lost 4 bases and 0 bases, in that order; junction bases with no gene match: 10. The CDR3 DNA reads TGTGCCAGCAGCCCACCCGGGACAGAGAGCTCTGGAAACACCATATATTTT. Translation gives CASSPPGTESSGNTIYF.